The rows below give T cell receptor beta chains drawn from one sample of a study of human T cells and chemical hapten exposure. TCRdb passed the RACE reads through MiXCR, listing each CDR3 protein once. The sample lists about 400,000 distinct CDR3 sequences, about 6% occurring once. This specimen consisted of whole blood, obtained in connection with sensitization to the hapten diphenylcyclopropenone (DPC). Receptors originate from a woman aged 18-29 years with alopecia areata. Some clones in this sample may be carry-over from other donors' samples. CDR3s include the opening cysteine and the closing phenylalanine or tryptophan. The D gene is left open where the match is weak. Size is stated for part of the rows, as once, few or many counts, or as a class when the clone is expanded.

clone size,D gene,J gene,V gene,CDR3 DNA,CDR3 protein
few,-,TRBJ1-2,TRBV29-1,TGCAGCGTTGGGGGGGGACATACCAACTTTGGCTACACCTTC,CSVGGGHTNFGYTF
many,TRBD1,TRBJ2-7,TRBV6-5,TGTGCCAGCAGTCGATGGACAGGGAAGGTCGGCGAGCAGTACTTC,CASSRWTGKVGEQYF
few,-,TRBJ2-7,TRBV4-3,TGCGCCAGCAGCCAAGATCGGAAGCCGAACTACGAGCAGTACTTC,CASSQDRKPNYEQYF
-,TRBD2,TRBJ2-6,TRBV7-9,TGTGCCAGCGGACGGGGGGCTGGGGCCAACGTCCTGACTTTC,CASGRGAGANVLTF
many,-,TRBJ2-7,TRBV4-2,TGTGCCAGCAGCCAAATCACAGGAGGCTCGGCCTACGAGCAGTACTTC,CASSQITGGSAYEQYF
many,TRBD1,TRBJ1-4,TRBV2,TGTGCCAGCAGGGTTTCAGGGGGAAGCGATGAAAAACTGTTTTTT,CASRVSGGSDEKLFF
many,TRBD2,TRBJ2-3,TRBV6-2/TRBV6-3,TGTGCCAGCGGACTAGCGGGGGCCACAGATACGCAGTATTTT,CASGLAGATDTQYF
few,-,TRBJ2-7,TRBV6-1,TGTGCCAGCAGTGATCACAAGGTAGCGGCTCCGTTGGGGCACGAGCAGTACTTC,CASSDHKVAAPLGHEQYF
many,-,TRBJ2-5,TRBV6-5,TGTGCCAGCAGTTCGACTATAGGGGAGACCCAGTACTTC,CASSSTIGETQYF
-,-,TRBJ2-3,TRBV6-2/TRBV6-3,TGTGCCAGCAACCGGATCGCGTCCGGGACGGTATCAGATACGCAGTATTTT,CASNRIASGTVSDTQYF
many,TRBD2,TRBJ2-3,TRBV28,TGTGCCAGCAGGAAAAGCGGGGGCGAGTATTTT,CASRKSGGEYF
-,-,TRBJ1-2,TRBV7-8,TGTGCCAGCAGCTTCACAGGGAATGGCTACACCTTC,CASSFTGNGYTF
few,TRBD2,TRBJ2-1,TRBV18,TGTGCCAGCTCACTTTGGACTAGCGGGAGCAATGAGCAGTTCTTC,CASSLWTSGSNEQFF
-,-,TRBJ1-2,TRBV12-3/TRBV12-4,TGTGCCAGCAGCATTGGACAGATGAACTATGGCTACACCTTC,CASSIGQMNYGYTF
many,-,TRBJ2-1,TRBV20-1,TGCAGTGCCCATAGGACCCCCAATGAGCAGTTCTTC,CSAHRTPNEQFF
many,-,TRBJ1-2,TRBV12-3/TRBV12-4,TGTGCCAGCAGTTCTCTACCTAACTATGGCTACACCTTC,CASSSLPNYGYTF
few,TRBD1,TRBJ2-7,TRBV4-3,TGCGCCAGCAGCCAAGGGGACAGGGTAACCTACGAGCAGTACTTC,CASSQGDRVTYEQYF
many,-,TRBJ1-4,TRBV7-9,TGTGCCAGCAGCTCATCCGGACAGACCGGCGGGGAAAAACTGTTTTTT,CASSSSGQTGGEKLFF
many,-,TRBJ1-3,TRBV7-2,TGTGCCAGCAGCTCGGCCCTTGGAAACACCATATATTTT,CASSSALGNTIYF
many,TRBD1,TRBJ2-2,TRBV29-1,TGCAGCGTTGGGGGAACAGGGGGCTTCATCGGGGAGCTGTTTTTT,CSVGGTGGFIGELFF
few,-,TRBJ2-2,TRBV7-9,TGTGCCAGCAGCTTATCAGGGATCGGTGCCGGGGAGCTGTTTTTT,CASSLSGIGAGELFF
many,TRBD1,TRBJ1-5,TRBV29-1,TGCAGCGTTCAAGGGACAGGGGGTCAGCCCCAGCATTTT,CSVQGTGGQPQHF
few,TRBD1,TRBJ1-1,TRBV25-1,TGTGCCAGCAGTGCCCACCCACAGGGGAGGGGAGCTTTCTTT,CASSAHPQGRGAFF
few,-,TRBJ1-1,TRBV27,TGTGCCAGCAGTTCGCGGGGTGAAGCTTTCTTT,CASSSRGEAFF
many,TRBD1,TRBJ1-1,TRBV28,TGTGCCAGCAGTCCGTGGGACAGCGAAGTGAACACTGAAGCTTTCTTT,CASSPWDSEVNTEAFF
few,-,TRBJ2-6,TRBV28,TGTGCCAGCAGTGAACCGGGACTGCTCTCTGGGGCCAACGTCCTGACTTTC,CASSEPGLLSGANVLTF
-,-,TRBJ1-2,TRBV6-1,TGTGCCAGCTACAGGGACTATGGCTACACCTTC,CASYRDYGYTF
many,-,TRBJ2-5,TRBV29-1,TGCAGCGTTGAAGATGGACTACCGAGGGAGACCCAGTACTTC,CSVEDGLPRETQYF